A selection of T cell receptor beta chains follows, all from one sample in a study of OX40 agonist ivuxolimab in advanced cancers. Here immunoSEQ multiplex PCR was the method, and the copy in TCRdb shows in-frame clones only, minus some. The sample lists around 25,000 clones, roughly 85% occurring once. The sample here was CD4+ or CD8+ T cells sorted from blood, taken in a trial of the OX40 agonist ivuxolimab. The receptors originated from an adult with an advanced solid tumor such as melanoma, head and neck, liver or kidney cancer. CDR3s include the opening cysteine and the closing phenylalanine or tryptophan. D genes are given only for firm matches. Clone size is given for some rows only: seen once, a few or many times, or a class if the clone is expanded.

cdr3_length: 16
j_call: TRBJ2-3
v_call: TRBV7-9
clone_size: NA
d_call: NA
cdr3_aa: CASSDRLGTSTDTQYF
cdr3_nt: TGTGCCAGCAGCGACCGACTAGGAACTTCCACAGATACGCAGTATTTT

cdr3_length: 13
j_call: TRBJ1-1
v_call: TRBV7-8
clone_size: NA
d_call: NA
cdr3_aa: CASSLALNTEAFF
cdr3_nt: TGTGCCAGCAGCTTAGCTCTCAACACTGAAGCTTTCTTT

cdr3_length: 14
j_call: TRBJ1-2
v_call: TRBV30
clone_size: NA
d_call: NA
cdr3_aa: CAWSVPPGSRGYTF
cdr3_nt: TGTGCCTGGAGTGTACCTCCGGGGTCGAGGGGCTACACCTTC

cdr3_length: 13
j_call: TRBJ1-2
v_call: TRBV27
clone_size: NA
d_call: TRBD1
cdr3_aa: CASSPDRATDYTF
cdr3_nt: TGTGCCAGCAGTCCGGACAGGGCTACAGACTACACCTTC

cdr3_length: 16
j_call: TRBJ1-2
v_call: TRBV11-3
clone_size: NA
d_call: TRBD1
cdr3_aa: CASSKLTGGFNYGYTF
cdr3_nt: TGTGCCAGCAGCAAACTAACAGGGGGCTTTAACTATGGCTACACCTTC

cdr3_length: 10
j_call: TRBJ2-3
v_call: TRBV7-9
clone_size: NA
d_call: NA
cdr3_aa: CASSWDTQYF
cdr3_nt: TGTGCCAGCAGCTGGGATACGCAGTATTTT

cdr3_length: 14
j_call: TRBJ1-3
v_call: TRBV28
clone_size: NA
d_call: NA
cdr3_aa: CASRTGSGGNTIYF
cdr3_nt: TGTGCCAGCCGAACAGGGTCGGGCGGAAACACCATATATTTT

cdr3_length: 16
j_call: TRBJ1-3
v_call: TRBV7-9
clone_size: NA
d_call: TRBD1
cdr3_aa: CASSQITGGSGNTIYF
cdr3_nt: TGTGCCAGCAGCCAGATAACAGGGGGCTCTGGAAACACCATATATTTT

cdr3_length: 18
j_call: TRBJ2-1
v_call: TRBV21-1
clone_size: NA
d_call: NA
cdr3_aa: CASSKEPKRGRALNEQFF
cdr3_nt: TGTGCCAGCAGCAAAGAGCCAAAACGGGGTAGGGCCCTCAATGAGCAGTTCTTC

cdr3_length: 14
j_call: TRBJ2-2
v_call: TRBV6-5
clone_size: NA
d_call: TRBD1
cdr3_aa: CASSLDRATGELFF
cdr3_nt: TGTGCCAGCAGCCTCGACAGGGCCACCGGGGAGCTGTTTTTT

cdr3_length: 14
j_call: TRBJ2-7
v_call: TRBV5-4
clone_size: NA
d_call: NA
cdr3_aa: CASSVTLGGYEQYF
cdr3_nt: TGTGCCAGCAGCGTGACTCTAGGGGGCTACGAGCAGTACTTC

cdr3_length: 14
j_call: TRBJ1-2
v_call: TRBV5-1
clone_size: NA
d_call: TRBD1
cdr3_aa: CASSLGGQGDGYTF
cdr3_nt: TGCGCCAGCAGCTTGGGAGGACAGGGTGATGGCTACACCTTC

cdr3_length: 13
j_call: TRBJ1-3
v_call: TRBV7-6
clone_size: NA
d_call: NA
cdr3_aa: CASSFFSGNTIYF
cdr3_nt: TGTGCCAGCAGCTTCTTCTCTGGAAACACCATATATTTT

cdr3_length: 13
j_call: TRBJ2-7
v_call: TRBV4-1
clone_size: few
d_call: NA
cdr3_aa: CASSQDLVGLKYF
cdr3_nt: TGCGCCAGCAGCCAAGATCTTGTGGGATTAAAGTACTTC

cdr3_length: 11
j_call: TRBJ2-1
v_call: TRBV11-2
clone_size: NA
d_call: NA
cdr3_aa: CASSLRDEQFF
cdr3_nt: TGTGCCAGCAGCTTAAGAGATGAGCAGTTCTTC

cdr3_length: 12
j_call: TRBJ2-1
v_call: TRBV19
clone_size: NA
d_call: TRBD2
cdr3_aa: CASSRLAGEQFF
cdr3_nt: TGTGCCAGTAGTAGACTAGCGGGTGAGCAGTTCTTC